The source of this T cell receptor beta chain is a study of a mutant IDH1 vaccine in newly diagnosed glioma (dated by TCRdb to the early 2020s). As for the study more broadly: Vaccination began 4-6 weeks after radiotherapy alone, or alongside temozolomide cycles in the chemotherapy-containing groups. Peripheral blood was collected at six visits: V03 (baseline), V05, V07, V10, V12 and V13. The week-35 safety follow-up was designated visit V12, and the week-47 end of study was designated visit V13. For exploratory analyses, about 25 treated patients had longitudinal TCRB deep sequencing done wherever samples were available. Of the 25 to 40 treated patients, roughly 62% were male and approximately 38% were female, and the mean age was approximately 40 years. Prior to enrollment, patients had been given standard therapy consisting of radiotherapy alone, temozolomide alone, or radiochemotherapy with temozolomide, with the combination given to most patients.

Libraries came from the immunoSEQ multiplex PCR assay. Rearranged TCR beta chain sequences were amplified with the hsTCRB Kit following the manufacturer's protocol. TCRB libraries were sequenced on an Illumina MiSeq. The paper's processing steps were these. Demultiplexing, trimming and gene mapping were performed with the kit vendor's proprietary platform. TCRdb's version of the immuneACCESS table is confined to in-frame rearrangements and falls short of the full clone set. An unresolved V gene accounts for under half of the shortfall where checked; the remainder is of unknown origin. V and J calls and clone size follow that table, whereas D and trimming were derived from the DNA. This sample lists 35,000 to 50,000 clones; approximately 92% were detected once. In total, the top ten clones hold 2% to 2.5% of the sample. Comment on this clone: No cognate antigen has been identified for it. No qualities accompany the bases; no much larger clone lies one base away.

The germline V gene encodes CDR1 SGHAT and CDR2 FQNNGV. V sheds 1 base and J sheds 7 bases, leaving 14 bases between their ends. The CDR3 numbers 16 residues from cysteine through phenylalanine. The read is trimmed to its CDR3 DNA, 48 bases read in frame from base 1. Read against the paper, the sample's time point label means: week 35, safety follow-up. Every vaccine dose consisted of 300 ug of a 20-mer mutant IDH1 peptide in Montanide, administered subcutaneously together with topical imiquimod. Eight vaccinations were administered to patients in weeks 1, 3, 5, 7, 11, 15, 19 and 23, corresponding to visits V03 through V10. All donors had newly diagnosed IDH1-mutant astrocytomas of WHO grade 3 or 4 that showed loss of nuclear ATRX. The samples were drawn from NOA16, a multicentre, single-arm, open-label phase I trial in Germany that tested a mutant IDH1 peptide vaccine in humans for the first time. Genomic DNA for TCRB sequencing was isolated from EDTA blood with the DNeasy Blood and Tissue Kit.

Study-wide findings and limitations: Vaccine-induced immune responses across multiple MHC alleles were detected in approximately 93% of patients. According to the authors, sample limitations meant that analyses of patient blood samples could not be reproduced. Availability determined which PBMC samples were chosen for TCRB deep sequencing. Pseudoprogression appeared unrelated to alterations in the top peripheral T cell clonotypes detected by TCRB sequencing.

This sequence originates from a man in his fifties with glioma. Rearrangement joined TRBV11-2 to TRBJ1-6, with the identity of the D gene unclear. Specimen: PBMCs, collected from a glioma patient whose treatment included an IDH1 peptide vaccine. The CDR3 sequence is CASSLVSGAVNSPLHF. The nucleotide sequence is TGTGCCAGCAGCTTAGTGTCAGGAGCTGTGAATTCACCCCTCCACTTT.